The next 24 T cell receptor beta chains were all read from a single sample in a study of T cell responses to AZD1222 COVID-19 vaccine. Measured with immunoSEQ multiplex PCR; TCRdb has only the in-frame clones, and not every one. Of roughly 100,000 clones in the sample, around nine tenths were seen once. Sequencing used peripheral blood, obtained on day 0 of AZD1222 vaccination. These receptors came from an adult in good health.

The rearrangement links TRBV9 to TRBJ2-1, with unresolved D. In germline, CDR1 is SGDLS, CDR2 YYNGEE. With 4 bases removed from V and 6 bases from J, the gap between germline ends came to 14 bases. The CDR3 loop spans 14 amino acids. The CDR3 sequence is CASSLDDGGNEQFF. Here the CDR3 DNA reads TGTGCCAGCAGCCTAGATGACGGTGGCAATGAGCAGTTCTTC.

This chain joins TRBV18 and TRBJ2-3, with 8 bases that match TRBD2. V was pared by 1 base and J by 4 bases, with 7 bases of the junction left unmatched. This CDR3 spans 16 amino acids. Looked up from germline, CDR1 is KGHSH and CDR2 is LQKENI. This CDR3 reads CASSPLAGGGPDTQYF. The DNA for the CDR3 is TGTGCCAGCTCACCACTGGCGGGGGGTGGCCCAGATACGCAGTATTTT.

The genes are TRBV5-1 and TRBJ1-2; 8 bases align to TRBD1. Trimming removed 4 bases from V and 6 bases from J; junction bases left unmatched: 5. Germline V gives CDR1 SGHRS, CDR2 YFSETQ. CDR3 length: 13 residues. CDR3 sequence: CASSPDREDGYTF. The CDR3 nucleotides are TGCGCCAGCAGCCCGGACAGGGAGGATGGCTACACCTTC.

This clone appeared a single time. The chain has TRBV27 and TRBJ1-2, with 7 nucleotides matching TRBD1. V shed 0 bases and J 2 bases; nucleotides not matched to a gene: 3. This CDR3 has 15 amino acids. CDR1 and CDR2 (germline): MNHEY, SMNVEV (reference sequence). The CDR3 is CASSLSVQGNYGYTF. CDR3 nucleotide sequence: TGTGCCAGCAGTTTATCTGTACAGGGGAACTATGGCTACACCTTC.

This chain joins TRBV6-4 and TRBJ2-1; D is undetermined. Germline V lookup: CDR1 MRHNA, CDR2 SNTAGT. CDR3 length: 14 amino acids. Trimming pared 0 bases from V and 11 bases from J, leaving 14 bases between. The CDR3 bases are TGTGCCAGCAGTGACTCGTCCCGATCTACAAAGCAGTTCTTC. Translated: CASSDSSRSTKQFF.

The chain joins TRBV19 to TRBJ1-1, with unresolved D. CDR1 and CDR2 (germline): LNHDA, SQIVND (reference sequence). This CDR3 comprises 16 residues. Trimming cost V 5 bases and J 0 bases, with 16 bases left between them. This CDR3 is CASSPGRAGMNTEAFF. CDR3 sequence (DNA): TGTGCCAGTAGTCCCGGTCGGGCCGGAATGAACACTGAAGCTTTCTTT. The complete variable domain, with remaining parts taken from reference TRBV19 and TRBJ1-1, reads DGGITQSPKYLFRKEGQNVTLSCEQNLNHDAMYWYRQDPGQGLRLIYYSQIVNDFQKGDIAEGYSVSREKKESFPLTVTSAQKNPTAFYLCASSPGRAGMNTEAFFGQGTRLTVV.

As regards this clone: Mismatch with germline at one junction end may stem from a read error. The chain is built from TRBV14 and TRBJ1-6; maybe TRBD1 (6 bases). Germline loops: CDR1 SGHDN, CDR2 FVKESK. The CDR3 spans 17 residues. The CDR3 reads CASSQVASTGPNSPLHF. CDR3 DNA sequence: TGTGCCAGCAGTCAAGTCGCCTCAACAGGGCCCAATTCACCCCTCCACTTT.

The chain has TRBV3-1 (or the pseudogene TRBV3-2) and TRBJ1-1; 9 nucleotides agree with TRBD1. Per the germline V gene, CDR1 is LGHDT and CDR2 is YNNKEL (reference sequence). This CDR3 comprises 14 residues. Trimming removed 8 bases from V and 2 bases from J; junction bases left unmatched: 6. CDR3 nucleotide sequence: TGTGCCAGCGGAAGGACAGGGGCAAACACTGAAGCTTTCTTT. The encoded protein is CASGRTGANTEAFF.

This clone was recorded only once. This chain connects TRBV6-1 to TRBJ2-7, with 9 positions matching TRBD1. The CDR3 totals 19 residues. J was trimmed by 2 bases and V by 6 bases; bases with no gene match: 20. Germline V gives CDR1 MNHNS, CDR2 SASEGT. CDR3 residues: CASRERTGVNLRGTYEQYF. For the CDR3, the DNA is TGTGCCAGCAGAGAAAGGACAGGGGTTAACTTGCGCGGGACCTACGAGCAGTACTTC.

The chain uses TRBV7-2 and TRBJ1-4; D gene unclear. This CDR3 region has 14 residues. With 0 bases removed from V and 8 bases from J, the gap between germline ends came to 10 bases. Germline values: CDR1 SGHTA, CDR2 FQGNSA. The CDR3 nucleotides are TGTGCCAGCAGCTTAGCGGGGAGGGCCGAAAAACTGTTTTTT. It codes for CASSLAGRAEKLFF.

The chain links TRBV9 to TRBJ1-1; D unresolved. The V gene's germline CDR1 is SGDLS and CDR2 YYNGEE. Trimming took off 3 bases at V and 1 base at J, with 10 bases between the two ends. This CDR3 is 14 amino acids long. The CDR3 DNA reads as TGTGCCAGCAGCGCCGGGGTTGAGAACACTGAAGCTTTCTTT. Translated: CASSAGVENTEAFF.

This chain links TRBV18 with TRBJ2-7; 10 bases fit TRBD1. The germline V gene has CDR1 KGHSH and CDR2 LQKENI. This CDR3 is built from 17 residues. Germline trimming cut 3 bases from V and 3 bases from J; bases unmatched to any gene: 11. The CDR3 loop is CASSPRDRGASGYEQYF. The CDR3 DNA sequence: TGTGCCAGCTCACCCCGGGACAGGGGAGCTAGTGGCTACGAGCAGTACTTC.

The rearrangement links TRBV19 to TRBJ1-2; D might be TRBD1 (5 bases). V gave up 4 bases and J gave up 1 base, with 13 bases separating them. Germline lookup yields CDR1 LNHDA and CDR2 SQIVND (reference sequence). The CDR3 loop spans 15 amino acids. The CDR3 region is CASSKPGLFNYGYTF. The CDR3, as DNA: TGTGCCAGTAGTAAGCCAGGGCTTTTTAACTATGGCTACACCTTC.

The V and J genes are TRBV11-2 and TRBJ2-1, with 8 bases matching TRBD2. CDR3 length: 15 amino acids. Germline V lookup: CDR1 SGHAT, CDR2 FQNNGV. V was pared by 0 bases and J by 5 bases, with 3 bases of the junction left unmatched. The CDR3 DNA sequence: TGTGCCAGCAGCTTAGAAACGGGGGGGGACAATGAGCAGTTCTTC. Translated: CASSLETGGDNEQFF.

This sequence joins TRBV28 and TRBJ2-2, with D possibly being TRBD1 (6 bases). CDR3 size: 18 residues. The V end lost 7 bases, the J end lost 4 bases, and 25 bases lay between the germline ends. Germline V CDR1 and CDR2: MDHEN, SYDVKM. The chain's CDR3 is CASISALQGGRATGELFF. CDR3 sequence (DNA): TGTGCCAGCATATCGGCTTTACAAGGGGGAAGGGCCACCGGGGAGCTGTTTTTT.

The V call is TRBV5-4, the J call TRBJ2-1, with D perhaps TRBD1 (6 bases). Trimming removed 2 bases from V and 8 bases from J, with 11 bases in between. The CDR3 has 13 residues. Germline lookup yields CDR1 SGHNT and CDR2 YYREEE (reference sequence). The CDR3 coding sequence is TGTGCCAGCAGCTTCTCAGGGGTGGATGAGCAGTTCTTC. Residues: CASSFSGVDEQFF.

This clone has only one observation. The V gene is TRBV24-1, the J gene TRBJ2-7, with 7 nucleotides matching TRBD2. The V and J ends lost 5 bases and 2 bases, in that order; junction bases with no gene match: 5. Looked up from germline, CDR1 is KGHDR and CDR2 is SFDVKD. The CDR3 loop spans 14 amino acids. CDR3 in amino acids: CATSGGGDPYEQYF. DNA of the CDR3: TGTGCCACCAGTGGCGGGGGAGACCCCTACGAGCAGTACTTC.

The rearrangement joins TRBV10-2 to TRBJ2-3; D ambiguous. The CDR3 totals 15 residues. Germline lookup yields CDR1 WSHSY and CDR2 SAAADI. V lost 3 bases and J 7 bases, leaving 17 bases between the germline ends. CDR3 region: CASSDPGRIGNTQYF. In DNA form, the CDR3 reads TGCGCCAGCAGTGACCCGGGTCGCATCGGAAATACGCAGTATTTT.

J is TRBJ1-3 and V is TRBV6-5; D unclear. Germline V gives CDR1 MNHEY, CDR2 SVGAGI. The CDR3 runs to 16 residues. The ends were cut back, 0 bases at V and 1 base at J, with 10 bases in the middle. The CDR3 region has the DNA TGTGCCAGCAGTTACTCGGGATCGGTATCTGGAAACACCATATATTTT. Residues: CASSYSGSVSGNTIYF.

V usage is TRBV27 and J usage is TRBJ1-2; D is uncertain. Germline V gene sequence: CDR1 MNHEY, CDR2 SMNVEV (reference sequence). V lost 0 bases and J lost 5, with 7 bases in between. The length of the CDR3 is 13 residues. CDR3 nucleotide sequence: TGTGCCAGCAGTTTATCGGACCGATATGGCTACACCTTC. Its protein is CASSLSDRYGYTF.

This clone was recorded once. The chain links TRBV12-3 or TRBV12-4 to TRBJ1-1; D gene ambiguous. Trimming pared 2 bases from V and 2 bases from J, leaving 3 bases between. CDR3 length equals 12 residues. CDR3 in amino acids: CASSLRNTEAFF. CDR3 in DNA: TGTGCCAGCAGTTTACGTAACACTGAAGCTTTCTTT.

The chain has TRBV11-3 and TRBJ1-1, with TRBD1 identical over 7 bases. Germline assignment: CDR1 SGHNT and CDR2 YENEEA. V gave up 0 bases and J gave up 1 base; unmatched junction bases: 8. This CDR3 is built from 17 residues. CDR3 protein: CASSLDGLTGWNTEAFF. CDR3 sequence (DNA): TGTGCCAGCAGCTTAGATGGCCTGACAGGGTGGAACACTGAAGCTTTCTTT. Full variable domain (outside the CDR3, taken from reference TRBV11-3 and TRBJ1-1): EAGVVQSPRYKIIEKKQPVAFWCNPISGHNTLYWYLQNLGQGPELLIRYENEEAVDDSQLPKDRFSAERLKGVDSTLKIQPAELGDSAVYLCASSLDGLTGWNTEAFFGQGTRLTVV.

This chain uses TRBV7-2 with TRBJ2-7, with D possibly being TRBD1 (5 bases). The CDR3 loop spans 14 amino acids. Germline V gene lookup returns CDR1 SGHTA and CDR2 FQGNSA. V lost 4 bases and J lost 2, with 12 bases in between. CDR3 nucleotides: TGTGCCAGCAGCTCCAGGGATGGGGCCTACGAGCAGTACTTC. Its translation: CASSSRDGAYEQYF.

This rearrangement joins TRBV4-1 to TRBJ2-1; D gene ambiguous. CDR3 length: 16 residues. The germline gives CDR1 MGHRA, CDR2 YSYEKL. The germline V and J ends were trimmed by 0 bases and 3 bases, with 12 bases remaining between them. This CDR3 is CASSQERLPLYNEQFF. CDR3 nucleotides: TGCGCCAGCAGCCAAGAACGGCTACCCCTCTACAATGAGCAGTTCTTC.